The 21 T cell receptor beta chains below come from one sample, sequenced in a study of read filtering for tumor transcriptome and immune sequencing. The library was built from around 380 ng RNA with molecular barcoded adaptors for alpha/delta and beta/gamma chains. A single record per CDR3 protein comes from TCRdb applying MiXCR to the reads. Altogether 75,000 to 95,000 distinct CDR3 sequences are present, 10% to 15% being singletons, with the ten largest covering about 15%. Specimen: a population of CD138-negative cells sorted from bone marrow. These receptor sequences come from a donor aged 40 or over with multiple myeloma.

This clonotype was seen ten or more times. The chain recombines TRBV5-1 with TRBJ2-1, with D uncertain. V lost 0 bases, J lost 8 bases, and 9 bases lay in between. Per the germline V gene, CDR1 is SGHRS and CDR2 is YFSETQ. The CDR3 contains 13 residues. Written as DNA, the CDR3 is TGCGCCAGCAGCTTGGATTGGGCGGATGAGCAGTTCTTC. Translating gives CASSLDWADEQFF.

At least ten counts were recorded for this clonotype. The chain joins TRBV20-1 to TRBJ2-5; 7 bases are shared with TRBD1. V lost 6 bases and J lost 3; bases outside the gene matches: 16. The germline CDR1 and CDR2 sequences are DFQATT and SNEGSKA (reference sequence). CDR3 length equals 16 residues. This chain's CDR3 is CSARPDREVGEETQYF. The CDR3 DNA reads TGCAGTGCCAGACCCGACAGGGAAGTTGGGGAAGAGACCCAGTACTTC.

This clonotype was detected only a few times. This may be a read error: a much more frequent sequence differs by one nucleotide. The CDR3 carries no conserved terminal phenylalanine or tryptophan, so it likely arises from a read error. The V and J genes are TRBV5-1 and TRBJ2-3, with D unclear. CDR3 size: 13 residues. CDR1 SGHRS and CDR2 YFSETQ come from the germline V gene. Deletions cut 6 bases from V and 3 bases from J, with 11 bases between. The CDR3 sequence: CASTGLETDTQYI. CDR3 sequence (DNA): TGCGCCAGCACAGGCCTAGAAACAGATACGCAGTATATT.

This clonotype has a count of ten or more. This chain links TRBV20-1 with TRBJ2-1; a weak D match, TRBD2 (6 bases). This CDR3 contains 16 residues. Trimming removed 3 bases at V and 0 bases at J, with 15 bases between. The germline gives CDR1 DFQATT, CDR2 SNEGSKA (reference sequence). The chain's CDR3 is CSARVHGSSSYNEQFF. In DNA, the CDR3 is TGCAGTGCTAGGGTCCACGGGAGTAGCTCCTACAATGAGCAGTTCTTC.

This clonotype was seen a handful of times. It may be a read error: a sequence one base away is much more abundant. The chain couples TRBV12-3 or TRBV12-4 to TRBJ1-5; TRBD1 is a possible D gene (5 bases). The CDR3 has 13 amino acids. The CDR3 reads CASGLGVNQPQHF. CDR3 coding DNA: TGTGCCAGCGGTTTAGGGGTAAATCAGCCCCAGCATTTT.

This clonotype was found many times. This chain uses TRBV12-3 or TRBV12-4 with TRBJ1-1; perhaps TRBD1 as D (6 bases). CDR3 length: 12 amino acids. V was cut by 8 bases and J by 4 bases, with 11 bases left in between. CDR3 residues: CASRWGLTEAFF. CDR3 coding DNA: TGTGCCAGCCGATGGGGGCTCACTGAAGCTTTCTTT.

This clonotype appeared many times. The J gene is TRBJ1-5, the V gene TRBV19; D call uncertain. Trimming cost V 5 bases and J 0 bases, with 11 bases left between them. Germline CDR1 LNHDA, CDR2 SQIVND (reference sequence). The CDR3 consists of 15 residues. Written as DNA, the CDR3 is TGTGCCAGTAGTTCCCCCTACGATAGCAATCAGCCCCAGCATTTT. Its protein is CASSSPYDSNQPQHF.

Worth noting for this clonotype: Germline is not matched at one junction end, which may reflect a read error. The chain carries TRBV30 and TRBJ2-1; no definite D call. CDR1 is GTSNPN and CDR2 is SVGIG in the germline V gene (reference sequence). This CDR3 spans 11 amino acids. CDR3 in DNA: TGTGCCTGGAGTGTAACCAATAAGCAGTTCTTC. It codes for CAWSVTNKQFF.

Ten or more counts support this clonotype. The chain couples TRBV5-1 to TRBJ1-2, with 7 bases matching TRBD1. Germline-derived CDR1 and CDR2 are SGHRS and YFSETQ. V lost 0 bases, J lost 10 bases, and 9 bases stayed unmatched. The CDR3 contains 14 residues. The CDR3 is CASSLDGRGFDYTF. In DNA form, the CDR3 reads TGCGCCAGCAGCTTGGACGGCAGGGGGTTTGACTACACCTTC.

This clonotype appeared many times. The chain combines TRBV11-3 with TRBJ2-3, with no clear D. CDR1 and CDR2 (germline): SGHNT, YENEEA. CDR3 length equals 13 residues. Trimming took 8 bases from V and 2 from J, leaving 11 bases between them. CDR3 amino acids: CASSVIPTDTQYF. CDR3 in DNA: TGTGCCAGCTCTGTGATACCCACAGATACGCAGTATTTT.

This clonotype has only a few counts. The chain joins TRBV12-3 or TRBV12-4 to TRBJ2-3; maybe TRBD1 (5 bases). The CDR3 sequence is 15 residues long. Between the trimmed V and J ends, which lost 10 bases and 6 bases, there was a span of 23 bases. The CDR3 DNA is TGTGCCACCCTAACAGGTTTATCGACGACCGATACGCAGTATTTT. It is translated as CATLTGLSTTDTQYF.

This clonotype has at least ten counts. The gene calls are TRBV2 and TRBJ2-4; D not certain. Trimming stripped 4 bases from V and 5 bases from J, with 6 bases between. This CDR3 is 12 amino acids long. Germline CDR1 SNHLY, CDR2 FYNNEI. The CDR3 here is CASSGSQNIQYF. The DNA of the CDR3 is TGTGCCAGCAGTGGAAGCCAAAACATTCAGTACTTC.

This clonotype was seen many times. The V and J genes are TRBV19 and TRBJ2-1; TRBD2 matches 8 bases. This CDR3 has 15 residues. CDR1 and CDR2 (germline): LNHDA, SQIVND (reference sequence). Germline trimming cut 3 bases from V and 3 bases from J; bases unmatched to any gene: 4. This CDR3 reads CASSISGGGYNEQFF. The CDR3 DNA reads as TGTGCCAGTAGTATTTCGGGGGGGGGCTACAATGAGCAGTTCTTC.

This clonotype was observed a few times. A much more abundant neighbour one base away suggests this may be a read error. The J gene is TRBJ2-7, the V gene TRBV6-1; no reliable D call. Germline CDR1 and CDR2: MNHNS and SASEGT. The CDR3 has 13 residues. CDR3 nucleotides: TGTGTCAGCAGTGAACTACGTGGGGACGAGCAGTACTTC. Protein product: CVSSELRGDEQYF.

This clonotype was recorded at least ten times. This CDR3 is CSVGFGRGANVLTF. CDR3 coding DNA: TGCAGCGTTGGTTTCGGGAGGGGGGCCAACGTCCTGACTTTC. This chain connects TRBV29-1 to TRBJ2-6, with 7 bases lining up with TRBD2. Germline CDR1 and CDR2: SQVTM and ANQGSEA. The CDR3 sequence is 14 residues long. V lost 4 bases and J lost 4; bases outside the gene matches: 4. The full variable domain, completed using reference TRBV29-1 and TRBJ2-6, is SAVISQKPSRDICQRGTSLTIQCQVDSQVTMMFWYRQQPGQSLTLIATANQGSEATYESGFVIDKFPISRPNLTFSTLTVSNMSPEDSSIYLCSVGFGRGANVLTFGAGSRLTVL.

This clonotype has at least ten counts. V gene TRBV4-1 combines with J gene TRBJ2-1; tentative D call: TRBD1 (6 bases). This CDR3 contains 15 residues. V gave up 5 bases and J gave up 7 bases, with 18 bases separating them. Germline V CDR1 and CDR2: MGHRA, YSYEKL. CDR3 region: CASSYRETTRNEQFF. CDR3 coding DNA: TGCGCCAGCAGCTACAGGGAAACTACAAGGAATGAGCAGTTCTTC.

This clonotype was recorded many times. CDR3 residues: CASADFGANVLTF. CDR3 DNA sequence: TGTGCCAGCGCGGACTTTGGGGCCAACGTCCTGACTTTC. The chain has TRBV2 and TRBJ2-6, with a weak D call TRBD2 (5 bases). CDR1 and CDR2 (germline): SNHLY, FYNNEI. With 8 bases removed from V and 3 bases from J, the gap between germline ends came to 8 bases. CDR3 length equals 13 residues.

Ten or more counts support this clonotype. The genes are TRBV5-4 and TRBJ2-2; 13 nucleotides agree with TRBD2. The CDR3 covers 15 residues. V lost 4 bases and J lost 6; bases outside the gene matches: 3. Germline CDR1 and CDR2: SGHNT and YYREEE (reference sequence). The DNA for the CDR3 is TGTGCCAGCAGCCTTGGACTAGCGGGAGCCGGGGAGCTGTTTTTT. This codes for CASSLGLAGAGELFF.

This clonotype was seen many times. DNA for the CDR3: TGCAGTGCTAGAGACCGTAGCGGGAGATTTGGAGATACGCAGTATTTT. Protein sequence: CSARDRSGRFGDTQYF. V gene TRBV20-1 combines with J gene TRBJ2-3; 9 bases line up with TRBD2. Germline CDR1 and CDR2: DFQATT and SNEGSKA (reference sequence). The V and J ends lost 0 bases and 5 bases, in that order; junction bases with no gene match: 9. This CDR3 has 16 residues.

This clonotype was counted many times. V and J are TRBV6-2 or TRBV6-3 and TRBJ1-2; 8 bases map to TRBD1. Germline values: CDR1 MNHEY, CDR2 SVGEGT. The V gene end was trimmed by 2 bases and the J gene end by 0 bases; junction bases not matched to a gene: 5. The length of the CDR3 is 16 residues. Written as DNA, the CDR3 is TGTGCCAGCAGTTACGGGGGGACAGGAGCTAACTATGGCTACACCTTC. It translates to CASSYGGTGANYGYTF.

This clonotype was detected many times. CDR3 coding DNA: TGCGCCAGCCGGGACATACGCACAGATACGCAGTATTTT. Translation: CASRDIRTDTQYF. V and J are TRBV5-1 and TRBJ2-3; a possible D gene is TRBD1 (6 bases). The CDR3 has 13 amino acids. The V and J ends lost 7 bases and 1 base respectively, with 10 bases between them. Germline CDR1 reads SGHRS; CDR2 reads YFSETQ.